Listed below are T cell receptor beta chains from one sample, sequenced in a study of T-cell reconstitution after alpha-beta-depleted transplantation in children. TCRdb re-called the PCR reads with MiXCR, one entry per CDR3 protein. The data contain around 360,000 distinct CDR3 sequences, approximately 10% of them singletons. Sequencing used PBMCs from the stem cell graft donor, obtained from the stem cell graft. These receptor sequences come from a human donor who donated a stem cell graft to a child with acute lymphoblastic leukemia. CDR3s include the opening cysteine and the closing phenylalanine or tryptophan. A D gene is named only where the DNA matches it firmly. Size is omitted from some rows. Given values are once, few, many or a class for expanded clones.

v_gene: TRBV5-1
d_gene: TRBD1
abundance: .
j_gene: TRBJ1-1
CDR3aa: CASSRWQGARGKVNTEAFF
CDR3nt: TGCGCCAGCAGCCGGTGGCAGGGGGCGCGAGGGAAGGTGAACACTGAAGCTTTCTTT

v_gene: TRBV4-1
d_gene: .
abundance: many
j_gene: TRBJ2-7
CDR3aa: CASSQVLGRPYEQYF
CDR3nt: TGCGCCAGCAGCCAAGTTCTTGGGAGGCCCTACGAGCAGTACTTC

v_gene: TRBV18
d_gene: TRBD1
abundance: .
j_gene: TRBJ1-3
CDR3aa: CASSPLVTGANGKSGNTIYF
CDR3nt: TGTGCCAGCTCACCACTTGTGACAGGGGCTAACGGGAAATCTGGAAACACCATATATTTT

v_gene: TRBV29-1
d_gene: .
abundance: many
j_gene: TRBJ2-1
CDR3aa: CSVGFSSYNEQFF
CDR3nt: TGCAGCGTAGGCTTCAGCTCCTACAATGAGCAGTTCTTC

v_gene: TRBV12-3/TRBV12-4
d_gene: .
abundance: .
j_gene: TRBJ2-5
CDR3aa: CASSLSLRGDETQYF
CDR3nt: TGTGCCAGCAGTTTATCGTTGAGGGGTGACGAGACCCAGTACTTC

v_gene: TRBV24-1
d_gene: .
abundance: .
j_gene: TRBJ2-3
CDR3aa: CADTIRGRATDTQYF
CDR3nt: TGTGCCGACACGATCAGGGGGAGGGCCACAGATACGCAGTATTTT

v_gene: TRBV2
d_gene: TRBD1
abundance: many
j_gene: TRBJ1-5
CDR3aa: CASSDWTGNQPQHF
CDR3nt: TGTGCCAGCAGTGATTGGACAGGGAATCAGCCCCAGCATTTT

v_gene: TRBV15
d_gene: TRBD2
abundance: few
j_gene: TRBJ2-1
CDR3aa: CATSRVSSGTNNEQFF
CDR3nt: TGTGCCACCAGCAGAGTGAGTAGCGGGACGAACAATGAGCAGTTCTTC

v_gene: TRBV21-1
d_gene: .
abundance: .
j_gene: TRBJ2-2
CDR3aa: CASSKWKVPNYLCTGERFF
CDR3nt: .

v_gene: TRBV27
d_gene: .
abundance: .
j_gene: TRBJ2-1
CDR3aa: CASSRLDSLNEQFF
CDR3nt: TGTGCCAGCAGCAGACTTGACAGTCTCAATGAGCAGTTCTTC

v_gene: TRBV28
d_gene: .
abundance: .
j_gene: TRBJ1-2
CDR3aa: CASHSLLWYGYTF
CDR3nt: TGTGCCAGCCACTCCCTGCTATGGTATGGCTACACCTTC

v_gene: TRBV14
d_gene: .
abundance: many
j_gene: TRBJ1-6
CDR3aa: CASSQDALILTSYNSPLHF
CDR3nt: TGTGCCAGCAGCCAAGACGCCCTTATCCTGACCTCCTATAATTCACCCCTCCACTTT

v_gene: TRBV30
d_gene: .
abundance: .
j_gene: TRBJ1-1
CDR3aa: CAWSVSGTEAFF
CDR3nt: TGTGCCTGGAGTGTTTCTGGCACTGAAGCTTTCTTT

v_gene: TRBV15
d_gene: .
abundance: .
j_gene: TRBJ2-7
CDR3aa: CATSRDHEGLKNEQYF
CDR3nt: TGTGCCACCAGCAGAGATCATGAGGGCCTAAAGAACGAGCAGTACTTC

v_gene: TRBV9
d_gene: .
abundance: many
j_gene: TRBJ2-1
CDR3aa: CASSVGGANNEQFF
CDR3nt: TGTGCCAGCAGCGTTGGGGGGGCCAACAATGAGCAGTTCTTC

v_gene: TRBV7-2
d_gene: TRBD1
abundance: few
j_gene: TRBJ1-5
CDR3aa: CASSPGGDMNQPQHF
CDR3nt: TGTGCCAGCAGCCCAGGGGGGGATATGAATCAGCCCCAGCATTTT

v_gene: TRBV12-3/TRBV12-4
d_gene: TRBD2
abundance: few
j_gene: TRBJ2-2
CDR3aa: CASSRGLAGTGELFF
CDR3nt: TGTGCCAGCAGCCGGGGACTAGCGGGCACCGGGGAGCTGTTTTTT

v_gene: TRBV10-2
d_gene: TRBD2
abundance: .
j_gene: TRBJ2-1
CDR3aa: CASSAGGSLSEQFF
CDR3nt: TGCGCCAGCAGTGCTGGCGGGAGCCTTAGTGAGCAGTTCTTC

v_gene: TRBV29-1
d_gene: .
abundance: .
j_gene: TRBJ1-3
CDR3aa: CSVSPGQRNTIYF
CDR3nt: TGCAGCGTTTCGCCGGGACAACGAAACACCATATATTTT

v_gene: TRBV7-9
d_gene: TRBD2
abundance: few
j_gene: TRBJ2-1
CDR3aa: CASSLTGGVYNEQFF
CDR3nt: TGTGCCAGCAGCTTAACGGGAGGGGTCTACAATGAGCAGTTCTTC

v_gene: TRBV19
d_gene: .
abundance: .
j_gene: TRBJ1-1
CDR3aa: CASKRAGAAEAFF
CDR3nt: TGTGCCAGTAAAAGAGCCGGGGCAGCTGAAGCTTTCTTT

v_gene: TRBV27
d_gene: .
abundance: .
j_gene: TRBJ2-6
CDR3aa: CASSLSGGVGANVLTF
CDR3nt: TGTGCCAGCAGTTTATCCGGCGGGGTTGGGGCCAACGTCCTGACTTTC

v_gene: TRBV7-2
d_gene: .
abundance: few
j_gene: TRBJ2-2
CDR3aa: CASSLVRAATGELFF
CDR3nt: TGTGCCAGCAGCTTAGTGCGAGCGGCCACCGGGGAGCTGTTTTTT

v_gene: TRBV5-1
d_gene: .
abundance: .
j_gene: TRBJ2-3
CDR3aa: CASSPQMRTDTQYF
CDR3nt: TGCGCCAGCAGCCCACAAATGCGCACAGATACGCAGTATTTT

v_gene: TRBV28
d_gene: .
abundance: many
j_gene: TRBJ2-3
CDR3aa: CASSFAVSTQYF
CDR3nt: TGTGCCAGCAGTTTTGCTGTTTCCACGCAGTATTTT

v_gene: TRBV20-1
d_gene: .
abundance: .
j_gene: TRBJ1-3
CDR3aa: CSARDSQSSGNTIYF
CDR3nt: TGCAGTGCTAGAGATAGCCAGAGCTCTGGAAACACCATATATTTT

v_gene: TRBV7-2
d_gene: .
abundance: few
j_gene: TRBJ2-7
CDR3aa: CASSGPGLNYEQYF
CDR3nt: TGTGCCAGCAGCGGGCCAGGGCTAAACTACGAGCAGTACTTC

v_gene: TRBV18
d_gene: .
abundance: .
j_gene: TRBJ2-1
CDR3aa: CASSPPVKLSVVF
CDR3nt: TGTGCCAGCTCACCACCGGTAAAGTTGAGTGTGGTCTTC

v_gene: TRBV5-5
d_gene: .
abundance: .
j_gene: TRBJ1-1
CDR3aa: CASSGEGAEAFF
CDR3nt: TGTGCCAGCAGCGGGGAGGGGGCTGAAGCTTTCTTT

v_gene: TRBV19
d_gene: TRBD1
abundance: .
j_gene: TRBJ2-1
CDR3aa: CASSYRGNNEQFF
CDR3nt: TGTGCCAGTAGTTACAGGGGGAACAATGAGCAGTTCTTC

v_gene: TRBV9
d_gene: .
abundance: many
j_gene: TRBJ2-7
CDR3aa: CASSVSGAQGNEQYF
CDR3nt: TGTGCCAGCAGCGTAAGCGGAGCCCAAGGAAACGAGCAGTACTTC

v_gene: TRBV12-3/TRBV12-4
d_gene: TRBD2
abundance: .
j_gene: TRBJ2-7
CDR3aa: CASSGTSGSGSNEQYF
CDR3nt: TGTGCCAGCAGTGGGACTAGCGGGAGCGGGTCCAACGAGCAGTACTTC

v_gene: TRBV7-2
d_gene: .
abundance: .
j_gene: TRBJ2-3
CDR3aa: CASSLRQGNLGTDTQYF
CDR3nt: TGTGCCAGCAGCTTGAGGCAGGGTAACTTGGGGACAGATACGCAGTATTTT

v_gene: TRBV24-1
d_gene: TRBD1
abundance: many
j_gene: TRBJ2-6
CDR3aa: CATSEGQGTPGANVLTF
CDR3nt: TGTGCCACCAGTGAGGGACAGGGGACCCCTGGGGCCAACGTCCTGACTTTC

v_gene: TRBV24-1
d_gene: .
abundance: few
j_gene: TRBJ2-3
CDR3aa: CATSDLGADTQYF
CDR3nt: TGTGCCACCAGTGATTTAGGGGCAGATACGCAGTATTTT

v_gene: TRBV15
d_gene: .
abundance: few
j_gene: TRBJ2-5
CDR3aa: CATSRDWGETQYF
CDR3nt: TGTGCCACCAGCAGAGATTGGGGAGAGACCCAGTACTTC

v_gene: TRBV4-1
d_gene: .
abundance: .
j_gene: TRBJ2-4
CDR3aa: CASRPSGELNIQYF
CDR3nt: TGCGCCAGCAGGCCCTCGGGAGAGTTAAACATTCAGTACTTC

v_gene: TRBV11-2
d_gene: TRBD2
abundance: many
j_gene: TRBJ2-5
CDR3aa: CASSVGTRAPEETQYF
CDR3nt: TGTGCCAGCAGCGTAGGGACTAGGGCACCAGAAGAGACCCAGTACTTC

v_gene: TRBV7-9
d_gene: .
abundance: few
j_gene: TRBJ2-3
CDR3aa: CASSLVLGLTTDTQYF
CDR3nt: TGTGCCAGCAGCTTAGTTCTAGGACTAACCACAGATACGCAGTATTTT

v_gene: TRBV24-1
d_gene: .
abundance: many
j_gene: TRBJ2-6
CDR3aa: CATSDFAGPGANVLTF
CDR3nt: TGTGCCACCAGTGATTTTGCAGGGCCTGGGGCCAACGTCCTGACTTTC

v_gene: TRBV4-1
d_gene: .
abundance: few
j_gene: TRBJ2-1
CDR3aa: CASSHVGRNSYNEQFF
CDR3nt: TGCGCCAGCAGCCACGTAGGGAGAAACTCCTACAATGAGCAGTTCTTC

v_gene: TRBV6-1
d_gene: .
abundance: .
j_gene: TRBJ2-5
CDR3aa: CASSPRYGGQETQYF
CDR3nt: TGTGCCAGCAGCCCCAGGTACGGCGGCCAAGAGACCCAGTACTTC

v_gene: TRBV27
d_gene: .
abundance: .
j_gene: TRBJ2-7
CDR3aa: CASALGSGQNEQYF
CDR3nt: TGTGCCAGCGCGCTCGGGTCGGGACAAAACGAGCAGTACTTC

v_gene: TRBV20-1
d_gene: TRBD2
abundance: .
j_gene: TRBJ2-7
CDR3aa: CSARLAGVHEQYF
CDR3nt: TGCAGTGCTAGACTAGCGGGAGTTCACGAGCAGTACTTC

v_gene: TRBV4-3
d_gene: .
abundance: .
j_gene: TRBJ2-3
CDR3aa: CASSLETAGTDTQYF
CDR3nt: TGCGCCAGTTCTCTAGAGACCGCGGGCACAGATACGCAGTATTTT

v_gene: TRBV9
d_gene: .
abundance: .
j_gene: TRBJ1-1
CDR3aa: CASSVDAATEAFF
CDR3nt: TGTGCCAGCAGCGTAGACGCCGCCACTGAAGCTTTCTTT

v_gene: TRBV27
d_gene: .
abundance: many
j_gene: TRBJ2-7
CDR3aa: CASSPMRGHSYEQYF
CDR3nt: TGTGCCAGCAGTCCCATGCGGGGGCACTCCTACGAGCAGTACTTC

v_gene: TRBV30
d_gene: .
abundance: few
j_gene: TRBJ2-7
CDR3aa: CAWSKRDRIYEQYF
CDR3nt: TGTGCCTGGAGTAAGCGGGACAGGATTTACGAGCAGTACTTC

v_gene: TRBV4-3
d_gene: TRBD1
abundance: many
j_gene: TRBJ2-4
CDR3aa: CASSQDSRQGNIQYF
CDR3nt: TGCGCCAGCAGCCAAGATTCTAGACAGGGAAACATTCAGTACTTC

v_gene: TRBV12-3/TRBV12-4
d_gene: .
abundance: .
j_gene: TRBJ1-5
CDR3aa: CASSPRSGNQPQHF
CDR3nt: TGTGCCAGCTCCCCCCGCAGTGGCAATCAGCCCCAGCATTTT

v_gene: TRBV30
d_gene: .
abundance: .
j_gene: TRBJ1-2
CDR3aa: CAWGRDTVYGYTF
CDR3nt: TGTGCCTGGGGACGGGACACCGTCTATGGCTACACCTTC

v_gene: TRBV12-3/TRBV12-4
d_gene: .
abundance: .
j_gene: TRBJ1-3
CDR3aa: CASSPRAWTGGNTIYF
CDR3nt: TGTGCCAGCAGCCCCCGGGCATGGACTGGAGGAAACACCATATATTTT

v_gene: TRBV20-1
d_gene: .
abundance: .
j_gene: TRBJ2-7
CDR3aa: CSARVRDSYEQYF
CDR3nt: TGCAGTGCTAGGGTGCGGGATTCCTACGAGCAGTACTTC

v_gene: TRBV6-2/TRBV6-3
d_gene: .
abundance: .
j_gene: TRBJ2-3
CDR3aa: CASSSTRTSTDTQYF
CDR3nt: TGTGCCAGCAGTTCAACTAGGACCAGCACAGATACGCAGTATTTT

v_gene: TRBV5-1
d_gene: TRBD1
abundance: few
j_gene: TRBJ1-1
CDR3aa: CASSGGQGSTEAFF
CDR3nt: TGCGCCAGCAGCGGGGGACAGGGAAGTACTGAAGCTTTCTTT